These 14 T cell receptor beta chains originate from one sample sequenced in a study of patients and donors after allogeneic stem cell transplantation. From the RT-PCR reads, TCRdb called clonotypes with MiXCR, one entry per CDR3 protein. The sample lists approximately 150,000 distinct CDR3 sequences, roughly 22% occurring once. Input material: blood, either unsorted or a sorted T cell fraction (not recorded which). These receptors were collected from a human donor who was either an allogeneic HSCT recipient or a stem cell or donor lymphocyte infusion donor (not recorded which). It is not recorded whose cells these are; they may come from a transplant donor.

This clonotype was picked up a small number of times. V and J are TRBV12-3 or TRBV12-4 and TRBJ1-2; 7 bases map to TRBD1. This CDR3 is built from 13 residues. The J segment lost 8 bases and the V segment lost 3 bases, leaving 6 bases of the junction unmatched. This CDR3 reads CASSFEGARGYTF. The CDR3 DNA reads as TGTGCCAGCAGTTTTGAGGGGGCTCGAGGCTACACCTTC.

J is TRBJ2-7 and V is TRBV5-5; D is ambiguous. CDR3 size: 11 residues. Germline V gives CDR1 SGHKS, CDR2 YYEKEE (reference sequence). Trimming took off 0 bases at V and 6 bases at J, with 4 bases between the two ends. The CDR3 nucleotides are TGTGCCAGCAGCTTGGGGGGCGAGCAGTACTTC. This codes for CASSLGGEQYF.

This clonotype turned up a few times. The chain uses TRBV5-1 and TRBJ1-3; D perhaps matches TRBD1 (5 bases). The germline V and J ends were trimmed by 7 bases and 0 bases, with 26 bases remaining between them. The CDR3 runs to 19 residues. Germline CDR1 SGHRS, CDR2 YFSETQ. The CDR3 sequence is CASPLREDTLIRSGNTIYF. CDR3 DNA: TGCGCCAGCCCCCTCCGAGAGGACACCCTAATTCGCTCTGGAAACACCATATATTTT.

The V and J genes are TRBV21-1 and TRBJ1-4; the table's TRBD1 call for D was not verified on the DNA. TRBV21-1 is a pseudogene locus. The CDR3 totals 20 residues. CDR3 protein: CASSKNRPHGDIATNEKLFF. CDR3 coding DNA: TGTGCCAGCAGCAAAAATCGGCCGCATGGGGACATAGCAACTAATGAAAAACTGTTTTTT.

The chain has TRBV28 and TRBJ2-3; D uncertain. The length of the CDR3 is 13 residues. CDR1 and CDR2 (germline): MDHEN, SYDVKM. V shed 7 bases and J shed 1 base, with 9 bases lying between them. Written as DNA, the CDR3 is TGTGCCAGCACCCTGGGCGGCACAGATACGCAGTATTTT. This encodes CASTLGGTDTQYF. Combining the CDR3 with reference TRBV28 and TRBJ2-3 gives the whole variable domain DVKVTQSSRYLVKRTGEKVFLECVQDMDHENMFWYRQDPGLGLRLIYFSYDVKMKEKGDIPEGYSVSREKKERFSLILESASTNQTSMYLCASTLGGTDTQYFGPGTRLTVL.

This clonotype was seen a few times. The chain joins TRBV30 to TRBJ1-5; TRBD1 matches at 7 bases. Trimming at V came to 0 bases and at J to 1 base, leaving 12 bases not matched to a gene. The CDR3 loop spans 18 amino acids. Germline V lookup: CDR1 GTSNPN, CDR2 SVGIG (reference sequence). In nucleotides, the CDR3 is TGTGCCTGGAGTGTATCGAGGGACAGCCGTTTAAGCAATCAGCCCCAGCATTTT. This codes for CAWSVSRDSRLSNQPQHF.

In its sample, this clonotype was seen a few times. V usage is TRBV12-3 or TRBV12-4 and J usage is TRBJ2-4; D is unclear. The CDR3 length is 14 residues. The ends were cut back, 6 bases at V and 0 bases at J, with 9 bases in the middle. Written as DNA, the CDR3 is TGTGCCAGCAGCCCAACTCTAGCCAAAAACATTCAGTACTTC. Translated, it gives CASSPTLAKNIQYF.

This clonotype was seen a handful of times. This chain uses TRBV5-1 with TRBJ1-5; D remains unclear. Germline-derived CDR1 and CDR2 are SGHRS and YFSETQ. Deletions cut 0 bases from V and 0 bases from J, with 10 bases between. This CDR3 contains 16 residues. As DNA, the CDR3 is TGCGCCAGCAGCTTGGAGGGCGGCTATAGCAATCAGCCCCAGCATTTT. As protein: CASSLEGGYSNQPQHF.

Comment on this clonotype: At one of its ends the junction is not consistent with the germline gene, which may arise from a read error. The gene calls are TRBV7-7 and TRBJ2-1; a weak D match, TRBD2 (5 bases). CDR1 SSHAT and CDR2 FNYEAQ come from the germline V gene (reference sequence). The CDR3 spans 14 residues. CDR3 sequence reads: CASSLEVAPGEQFF. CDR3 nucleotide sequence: TGTGCTAGCAGCTTAGAAGTAGCGCCGGGGGAGCAGTTCTTC.

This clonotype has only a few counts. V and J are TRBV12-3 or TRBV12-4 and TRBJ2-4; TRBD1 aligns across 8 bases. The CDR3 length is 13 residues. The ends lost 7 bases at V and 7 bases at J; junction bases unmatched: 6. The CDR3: CASTWTGRNIQYF. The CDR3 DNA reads TGTGCCAGCACCTGGACAGGGCGGAACATTCAGTACTTC.

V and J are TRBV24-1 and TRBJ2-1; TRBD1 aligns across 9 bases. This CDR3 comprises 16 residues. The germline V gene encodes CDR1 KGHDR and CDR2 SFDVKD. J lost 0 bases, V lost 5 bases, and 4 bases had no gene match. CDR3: CATSATGQGSYNEQFF. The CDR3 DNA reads TGTGCCACCAGTGCAACGGGACAGGGCTCCTACAATGAGCAGTTCTTC.

CDR3 amino acids: CATSAGTGMRAYGYTF. In DNA, the CDR3 is TGTGCCACCAGTGCCGGGACAGGGATGAGGGCCTATGGCTACACCTTC. This chain links TRBV24-1 with TRBJ1-2, with 9 bases fitting TRBD1. This CDR3 spans 16 amino acids. The ends lost 5 bases at V and 4 bases at J; junction bases unmatched: 10. Germline V gives CDR1 KGHDR, CDR2 SFDVKD.

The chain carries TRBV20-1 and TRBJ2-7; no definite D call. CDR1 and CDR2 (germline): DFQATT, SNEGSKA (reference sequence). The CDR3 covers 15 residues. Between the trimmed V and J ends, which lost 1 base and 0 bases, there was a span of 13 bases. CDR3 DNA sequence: TGCAGTGCTAGAGGGATTGGCGGAAGCTCCTACGAGCAGTACTTC. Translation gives CSARGIGGSSYEQYF.

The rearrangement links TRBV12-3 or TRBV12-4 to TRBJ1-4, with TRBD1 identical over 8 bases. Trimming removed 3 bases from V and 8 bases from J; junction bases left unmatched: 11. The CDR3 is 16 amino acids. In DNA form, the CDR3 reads TGTGCCAGCAGTTTTCCGGGGACAGGCCTGGGGGAAAAACTGTTTTTT. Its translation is CASSFPGTGLGEKLFF.